The T cell receptor (beta chain) described here comes from a study of T cell changes during pregnancy in multiple sclerosis (dated by TCRdb to the late 2010s). Describing the broader study: In women with multiple sclerosis, the researchers looked at how the T cell repertoire shifted as pregnancy progressed.

The receptor library was made with the immunoSEQ multiplex PCR assay. Imported from immuneACCESS, the table was reduced by TCRdb to in-frame sequences with V and J called. These copies leave out some clones; in studies compared against another copy, an unresolved V gene accounts for under half, and the cause of the remainder is not known. Present in this sample are about 21,000 clones, approximately 91% of which were seen just once. The top ten constitute roughly a fifth of the sample. CDR1 SGHVS and CDR2 FQNEAQ are derived from the germline V gene. The CDR3 holds 13 amino acids from the cysteine to the phenylalanine. The DNA shown is the 39-base CDR3, in frame from base 1. The V end gives up 5 bases and the J end 8 bases, leaving 5 bases in the junction not matched to a gene. Concerning this clone: Which antigen it targets is not known. No much larger clone is present one base from it, and per-base qualities are unavailable.

The chain couples TRBV7-8 to TRBJ2-1; 8 central nucleotides agree with TRBD1. This receptor was taken from a female donor in good health, enrolled as a control in a pregnancy study. The source material was CD8+ T cells from peripheral blood mononuclear cells, sampled after pregnancy. This receptor has the CDR3 CASSRPRGHEQFF. The DNA is TGTGCCAGCAGCCGTCCCAGGGGGCATGAGCAGTTCTTC.